The entry below describes one T cell receptor beta chain. Its recognized antigen is unknown. No much larger clonotype is one base removed from it; base qualities were not supplied. The entry originates in a study of T cell responses to AZD1222 COVID-19 vaccine (dated by TCRdb to the early 2020s). Describing the broader study: Because spike-specific TCR depth and breadth did not differ between the two schedules, AZD1222 recipients who got a second dose at roughly 4 weeks were pooled with those who got a second dose at roughly 12 weeks. A total of 233 trial participants underwent TCR sequencing, of whom 207 received two doses of AZD1222 and some 26 received two doses of the MenACWY control vaccine. Enrollment into the trials was organized by age into subgroups of 18-55, 56-69 and 70-plus years, and those subgroups contained about 160, 30 and 59 TCR-sequenced participants, respectively.

The time point label for this specimen denotes: baseline before first vaccination. Vaccinee samples were obtained from the UK trials COV001 and COV002, which included a single-blind randomized controlled phase 2/3 trial of AZD1222 (ChAdOx1 nCoV-19) in healthy adults. Trial participant PBMC samples were collected at day 0 and day 28 after the second dose for TCRbeta chain sequencing. The investigation overall reported the following: After two AZD1222 doses, both the breadth and the depth of spike-specific TCRs were significantly higher than at day 0 and than in MenACWY recipients. Epitopes outside the regions mutated in the B.1.351 and B.1.1.7 variants were reportedly recognized by nearly half of the unique spike-specific TCRs. Only five to seven AZD1222 recipients were SARS-CoV-2 seropositive at baseline, limiting conclusions about previously exposed vaccinees. Because no day 14 peak-response samples were available, repertoires were characterized only after the peak T cell response. CD4 TCRs associated with the vaccine covered the entire spike protein, and the dominant responses were in regions 160-218 and 743-854. Participants were mostly white British, with more females than males. The authors suggested clonal diversity may have been underestimated. The 56-69-year group was small, and its depth increase did not reach significance, likely because of low power.

The CDR3 regions of human TCRbeta chains were subjected to immunosequencing. Per the source publication's procedure: Repertoire TCRs were checked for matches against a reference library of SARS-CoV-2-specific TCRs that had been generated using the MIRA antigen-specificity platform. Breadth was defined as the fraction of unique TCRs that were SARS-CoV-2-associated. Depth was defined as the fraction of total T cells that were SARS-CoV-2-associated. Using the MIRA data, each spike-specific TCR was assigned both to the spike region to which the TCR was reactive and to a CD4 or CD8 class. Log10-transformed breadth and depth values were compared by one-way ANOVA with Sidak's multiple comparisons tests. The table comes from immuneACCESS by way of TCRdb, which keeps in-frame sequences with V and J called. Part of the clones is missing from these tables; in studies checked, under half for an unresolved V gene and the rest for unknown reasons. The V and J calls and clone size were taken over from that table, and D and trimming were inferred from the DNA. Present in this sample are around 120,000 clones, 75% to 90% of which were seen just once. 2.4% of the sample rests with the top ten.

The germline V gene (reference sequence) yields LNHDA for CDR1 and SQIVND for CDR2. The CDR3 covers 16 residues, taking in both the cysteine and the phenylalanine. The entry retains the CDR3 DNA only, 48 bases that are in frame from base 1. Germline trimming: 7 bases from V, 5 bases from J; junction bases outside gene matches: 7. The receptor was derived from an adult in good health. The sequences come from peripheral blood, collected on day 0 of AZD1222 vaccination. Recombination linked TRBV19 to TRBJ2-2, and TRBD2 aligns with 13 junction nucleotides. The CDR3: CASTTTSGRRTGELFF. The DNA is TGTGCCAGTACCACGACTAGCGGGAGGAGGACCGGGGAGCTGTTTTTT.